The next 22 T cell receptor beta chains were all read from a single sample in a study of identical twins. TCRdb redid the calling of the 5' RACE reads with MiXCR, one entry per CDR3 protein. This table holds around 340,000 distinct CDR3 sequences, approximately 9.1% found once. Specimen: naive T cells sorted from blood. These receptors originate from a woman aged 45-60 years in good health.

This clonotype appeared a few times. The chain recombines TRBV28 with TRBJ2-7, with a tentative D call TRBD1 (5 bases). CDR3 size: 13 residues. The germline V gene encodes CDR1 MDHEN and CDR2 SYDVKM. Deletions cut 8 bases from V and 0 bases from J, with 11 bases between. CDR3 sequence: CASCYRSSYEQYV. The CDR3 DNA reads as TGTGCCAGCTGTTACAGGAGCTCCTACGAGCAGTACGTC.

The chain combines TRBV2 with TRBJ2-2, with D possibly being TRBD2 (6 bases). The CDR3 loop spans 16 amino acids. The V end was cut by 7 bases, the J end by 4 bases, with 19 bases between. Looked up from germline, CDR1 is SNHLY and CDR2 is FYNNEI. The CDR3 bases are TGTGCCAGCACCCCGAGGGCGGGGCGGGGCACCGGGGAGCTGTTTTTT. Translation gives CASTPRAGRGTGELFF.

The table lists this clonotype with a few counts. V gene TRBV7-2 combines with J gene TRBJ2-7; no definite D call. Trimming pared 1 base from V and 0 bases from J, leaving 7 bases between. Germline V gene lookup returns CDR1 SGHTA and CDR2 FQGNSA. CDR3 length: 14 amino acids. CDR3 residues: CASSLDDPSYEQYF. The CDR3 bases are TGTGCCAGCAGCTTAGACGACCCCTCCTACGAGCAGTACTTC.

The chain joins TRBV12-3 or TRBV12-4 to TRBJ2-1; D perhaps matches TRBD2 (7 bases). The CDR3 consists of 14 residues. V shed 6 bases and J shed 7 bases, with 16 bases lying between them. CDR3 in DNA: TGTGCCAGCAGGGGGGGGACACATACAAATGAGCAGTTCTTC. Translation gives CASRGGTHTNEQFF.

This rearrangement joins TRBV7-9 to TRBJ2-3; D possibly corresponds to TRBD1 (6 bases). This CDR3 has 13 residues. In germline, CDR1 is SEHNR, CDR2 FQNEAQ (reference sequence). V lost 5 bases, J lost 10 bases, and 16 bases lay in between. CDR3 in amino acids: CASSATQGMAQYF. The CDR3 DNA sequence: TGTGCCAGCAGCGCGACACAGGGTATGGCGCAGTATTTT.

The chain recombines TRBV29-1 with TRBJ2-1, with TRBD1 as a possible D gene (6 bases). This CDR3 contains 15 residues. V lost 4 bases to trimming and J lost 4 bases, with 17 bases between them. Germline values: CDR1 SQVTM, CDR2 ANQGSEA. The CDR3 nucleotides are TGCAGCGTTGGGGGACAACCTCCTTTTTACAATGAGCAGTTCTTC. Its protein is CSVGGQPPFYNEQFF.

Here the CDR3 DNA reads TGCACCAGCACTCGGGGCAATAATGAGCAGTTCTTC. It encodes CTSTRGNNEQFF. The V call is TRBV1, the J call TRBJ2-1; the DNA was not compared with TRBD1, the D call given in the table. TRBV1 has pseudogene status. CDR3 length: 12 residues.

V gene TRBV5-1 combines with J gene TRBJ1-1; D unresolved. Germline V CDR1 and CDR2: SGHRS, YFSETQ. V was shortened by 2 bases and J by 10 bases, with 12 bases between the two germline ends. The CDR3 is 12 residues long. As DNA, the CDR3 is TGCGCCAGCAGCTTTACGGGCATCGGAGCTTTCTTT. It is translated as CASSFTGIGAFF.

This clonotype was observed many times. J is TRBJ2-1 and V is TRBV29-1, with TRBD2 matching 8 bases. V dropped 4 bases and J dropped 4; count of bases not matched to a gene: 9. The V gene's germline CDR1 is SQVTM and CDR2 ANQGSEA. CDR3 length: 15 amino acids. The CDR3 loop reads CSVVVAGNFYNEQFF. Written as DNA, the CDR3 is TGCAGCGTTGTGGTAGCGGGGAACTTTTACAATGAGCAGTTCTTC.

A few counts support this clonotype. This chain joins TRBV5-6 and TRBJ2-1, with D possibly being TRBD1 (6 bases). The CDR3 is 15 residues long. V was pared by 6 bases and J by 8 bases, with 21 bases between. Germline loops: CDR1 SGHDT, CDR2 YYEEEE. The DNA of the CDR3 is TGTGCCAGCACCCGGGACATCCGAATGGCGGATGAGCAGTTCTTC. Translated: CASTRDIRMADEQFF.

The sample holds a few counts of this clonotype. The chain links TRBV20-1 to TRBJ1-4; the D is unclear. Germline CDR1 and CDR2: DFQATT and SNEGSKA (reference sequence). Trimming pared 6 bases from V and 3 bases from J, leaving 11 bases between. There are 13 residues in the CDR3. This CDR3 reads CSAGRRSNEKLFF. The CDR3 coding sequence is TGCAGTGCCGGCAGGAGGTCTAATGAAAAACTGTTTTTT.

The genes are TRBV12-3 or TRBV12-4 and TRBJ2-1; D is perhaps TRBD1 or TRBD2 (6 bases each). This CDR3 spans 14 amino acids. V was pared by 8 bases and J by 1 base, with 12 bases between. The CDR3 DNA reads as TGTGCCAGCCGGGGGCCGGGGTCCTACAATGAGCAGTTCTTC. Encoded protein: CASRGPGSYNEQFF.

The J gene is TRBJ2-5, the V gene TRBV27; tentatively, D is TRBD2 (6 bases). Germline loops: CDR1 MNHEY, CDR2 SMNVEV (reference sequence). This CDR3 is built from 16 residues. V shed 0 bases and J shed 5 bases, with 16 bases lying between them. Here the CDR3 DNA reads TGTGCCAGCAGTTTATCGGTTAGCGGAGGAGGGGAGACCCAGTACTTC. It translates to CASSLSVSGGGETQYF.

V gene TRBV12-3 or TRBV12-4 combines with J gene TRBJ2-1, with TRBD2 identical over 9 bases. The CDR3 runs to 15 residues. The V segment lost 3 bases and the J segment 5 bases; nucleotides outside the gene matches: 5. The DNA for the CDR3 is TGTGCCAGCAGTTTCTGGGGGACTAGCAACAATGAGCAGTTCTTC. Protein sequence: CASSFWGTSNNEQFF.

This clonotype was observed a handful of times. The rearrangement uses TRBV20-1 and TRBJ1-5, with D unresolved. The CDR3 consists of 14 residues. The germline V and J ends were trimmed by 1 base and 2 bases, with 9 bases remaining between them. Looked up from germline, CDR1 is DFQATT and CDR2 is SNEGSKA (reference sequence). For the CDR3, the DNA is TGCAGTGCTAGAGGGGCGTCCGGCAATCAGCCCCAGCATTTT. Protein product: CSARGASGNQPQHF.

The chain is built from TRBV19 and TRBJ2-3, with D unresolved. The CDR3 runs 14 residues. The germline CDR1 and CDR2 sequences are LNHDA and SQIVND (reference sequence). Trimming cost V 8 bases and J 2 bases, with 14 bases left between them. The CDR3 DNA follows: TGTGCCAGTGGTGTCGAGTCACACACAGATACGCAGTATTTT. Protein sequence: CASGVESHTDTQYF. Full variable domain (outside the CDR3, taken from reference TRBV19 and TRBJ2-3): DGGITQSPKYLFRKEGQNVTLSCEQNLNHDAMYWYRQDPGQGLRLIYYSQIVNDFQKGDIAEGYSVSREKKESFPLTVTSAQKNPTAFYLCASGVESHTDTQYFGPGTRLTVL.

This clonotype has just a few counts. This rearrangement joins TRBV12-3 or TRBV12-4 to TRBJ1-2; 7 bases line up with TRBD1. This CDR3 is 13 amino acids long. V dropped 6 bases and J dropped 4; count of bases not matched to a gene: 5. DNA of the CDR3: TGTGCCAGCAGCCCTAGGGGGCTCTATGGCTACACCTTC. Encoded protein: CASSPRGLYGYTF.

The genes are TRBV10-3 and TRBJ2-7; either TRBD1 or TRBD2 may supply D (5 bases each). Between the trimmed V and J ends, which lost 9 bases and 3 bases, there was a span of 15 bases. The germline V gene encodes CDR1 ENHRY and CDR2 SYGVKD. The CDR3 length is 13 residues. DNA for the CDR3: TGTGCCATTCCCGGGACCGAAAACTACGAGCAGTACTTC. This gives the protein CAIPGTENYEQYF.

V usage is TRBV2 and J usage is TRBJ1-1; the match to TRBD1 covers 7 bases. Germline lookup yields CDR1 SNHLY and CDR2 FYNNEI. Germline trimming cut 5 bases from V and 6 bases from J; bases unmatched to any gene: 6. The CDR3 length is 13 residues. The CDR3 is CASSPTGIAEAFF. The DNA of the CDR3 is TGTGCCAGCAGTCCGACAGGGATCGCTGAAGCTTTCTTT.

This chain uses TRBV20-1 with TRBJ1-5, with D tentatively TRBD1 (5 bases). The CDR3 extends over 14 amino acids. Trimming stripped 3 bases from V and 3 bases from J, with 12 bases between. Germline V gene lookup returns CDR1 DFQATT and CDR2 SNEGSKA (reference sequence). Here the CDR3 reads CSASETADNQPQHF. The CDR3 DNA reads as TGCAGTGCTAGTGAGACAGCGGACAATCAGCCCCAGCATTTT.

This clonotype was observed at least ten times. The chain combines TRBV5-1 with TRBJ2-2, with 10 bases that match TRBD1. From germline, CDR1 is SGHRS and CDR2 YFSETQ. The V and J ends lost 3 bases and 6 bases, in that order; junction bases with no gene match: 8. The CDR3 has 16 amino acids. The CDR3 DNA is TGCGCCAGCAGCTCAACCGGGACAGGGGACCCCGGGGAGCTGTTTTTT. Amino acid sequence: CASSSTGTGDPGELFF. Full variable domain (rest looked up from reference TRBV5-1 and TRBJ2-2): KAGVTQTPRYLIKTRGQQVTLSCSPISGHRSVSWYQQTPGQGLQFLFEYFSETQRNKGNFPGRFSGRQFSNSRSEMNVSTLELGDSALYLCASSSTGTGDPGELFFGEGSRLTVL.

This clonotype was picked up many times. The V gene is TRBV12-3 or TRBV12-4, the J gene TRBJ2-4; 8 bases match TRBD1. The ends lost 5 bases at V and 0 bases at J; junction bases unmatched: 6. The CDR3 sequence is 16 residues long. The CDR3 region is CASSLRQGLAKNIQYF. The CDR3 DNA reads as TGTGCCAGCAGTCTCCGACAGGGGCTAGCCAAAAACATTCAGTACTTC.